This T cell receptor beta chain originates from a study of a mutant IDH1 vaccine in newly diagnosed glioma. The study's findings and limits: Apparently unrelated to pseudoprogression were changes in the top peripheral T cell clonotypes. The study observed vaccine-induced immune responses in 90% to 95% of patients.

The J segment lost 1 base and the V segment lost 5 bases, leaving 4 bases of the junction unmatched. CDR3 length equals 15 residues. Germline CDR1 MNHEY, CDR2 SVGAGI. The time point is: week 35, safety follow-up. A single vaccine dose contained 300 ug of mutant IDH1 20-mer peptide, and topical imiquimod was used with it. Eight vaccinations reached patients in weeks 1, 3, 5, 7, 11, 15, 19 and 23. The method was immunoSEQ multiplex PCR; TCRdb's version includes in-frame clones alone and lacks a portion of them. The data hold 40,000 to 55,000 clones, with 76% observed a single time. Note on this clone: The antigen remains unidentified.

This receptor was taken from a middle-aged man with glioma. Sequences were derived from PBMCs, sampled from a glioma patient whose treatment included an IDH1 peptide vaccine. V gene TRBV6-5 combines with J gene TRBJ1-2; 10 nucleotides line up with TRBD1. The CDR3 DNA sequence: TGTGCCAGCAGTGGGACAGGGGTTTTTAACTATGGCTACACCTTC. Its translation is CASSGTGVFNYGYTF.